Listed below are T cell receptor beta chains from one sample, sequenced in a study of cytomegalovirus exposure and HLA in healthy donors. Repertoires were generated with immunoSEQ multiplex PCR, while TCRdb's copy carries only in-frame clones and drops some. Of under 200,000 clones listed, around three quarters are singletons. Sequencing was carried out using PBMCs. The source is a young woman in good health and CMV-seropositive. The CDR3 runs from the conserved cysteine through the conserved F or W. The order of the fields is CDR3 length, J gene, V gene, D gene, clone size, CDR3 protein, CDR3 DNA. D genes are given only for firm matches. Clone size appears in some rows only: once, few, many, or a class for an expanded clone.

13 | TRBJ2-7 | TRBV9 | - | - | CASSVDEGYEQYF | TGTGCCAGCAGCGTAGATGAGGGCTACGAGCAGTACTTC
17 | TRBJ2-1 | TRBV5-1 | TRBD2 | - | CASSLVALAGGRNEQFF | TGCGCCAGCAGCTTGGTTGCTTTAGCGGGAGGGCGCAATGAGCAGTTCTTC
13 | TRBJ2-7 | TRBV30 | - | few | CAWSGTLSYEQYF | TGTGCCTGGAGTGGGACACTCTCCTACGAGCAGTACTTC
13 | TRBJ1-4 | TRBV11-2 | - | - | CASSYDRDIQLFF | TGTGCCAGCAGCTATGACCGGGATATCCAACTGTTTTTT
17 | TRBJ1-1 | TRBV19 | - | - | CASSILPTELLNTEAFF | TGTGCCAGTAGTATATTGCCGACAGAGCTCCTCAACACTGAAGCTTTCTTT
14 | TRBJ1-6 | TRBV4-1 | TRBD1 | - | CASSQGQANSPLHF | TGCGCCAGCAGCCAGGGACAGGCGAATTCACCCCTCCACTTT
13 | TRBJ1-2 | TRBV4-3 | - | - | CASSRTARGGYTF | TGCGCCAGCAGCCGGACGGCCAGGGGTGGCTACACCTTC
15 | TRBJ1-1 | TRBV5-1 | - | few | CASSLSTGLGTEAFF | TGCGCCAGCAGCTTGTCCACAGGGCTCGGCACTGAAGCTTTCTTT
14 | TRBJ1-6 | TRBV27 | - | - | CASSSTTGKTPLHF | TGTGCCAGCAGTTCTACAACAGGGAAGACACCCCTCCACTTT
13 | TRBJ2-2 | TRBV19 | - | - | CASKGDLTGELFF | TGTGCCAGTAAAGGGGATCTTACCGGGGAGCTGTTTTTT
16 | TRBJ1-2 | TRBV6-5 | TRBD1 | - | CASSYAITGGVYGYTF | TGTGCCAGCAGTTACGCCATTACAGGGGGCGTTTACGGCTACACCTTC
15 | TRBJ2-2 | TRBV11-2 | TRBD1 | - | CASSPRTGAAGELFF | TGTGCCAGCAGCCCAAGGACAGGGGCGGCCGGGGAGCTGTTTTTT
12 | TRBJ1-2 | TRBV28 | - | - | CASRTGMYGYTF | TGTGCCAGCAGAACAGGGATGTATGGCTACACCTTC
17 | TRBJ1-5 | TRBV10-2 | TRBD1 | - | CASSERTGKSLNQPQHF | TGCGCCAGCAGTGAGAGGACAGGGAAGAGCCTAAATCAGCCCCAGCATTTT
20 | TRBJ2-3 | TRBV11-2 | TRBD2 | - | CASSLEPIGLAGGGTDTQYF | TGTGCCAGCAGCTTAGAACCCATAGGACTAGCGGGAGGAGGCACAGATACGCAGTATTTT
14 | TRBJ2-7 | TRBV11-3 | TRBD2 | many | CASSFSSGSTEQYF | TGTGCCAGCAGCTTTTCTAGCGGGAGTACCGAGCAGTACTTC
14 | TRBJ1-5 | TRBV28 | - | - | CASSFAGSNQPQHF | TGTGCCAGCAGTTTTGCAGGATCAAATCAGCCCCAGCATTTT
15 | TRBJ2-3 | TRBV7-6 | TRBD1 | few | CASSPIQGGVDTQYF | TGTGCCAGCAGTCCAATACAGGGGGGTGTAGATACGCAGTATTTT
15 | TRBJ2-7 | TRBV7-2 | TRBD2 | - | CASSSSSGSFNEQYF | TGTGCCAGCAGCTCCTCTAGCGGGAGCTTTAACGAGCAGTACTTC
13 | TRBJ2-7 | TRBV13 | - | - | CASSPSSGYEQYF | TGTGCCAGCAGCCCATCATCAGGGTACGAGCAGTACTTC
15 | TRBJ1-5 | TRBV2 | - | - | CASSGYRVGNQPQHF | TGTGCCAGCAGTGGGTACAGGGTTGGCAATCAGCCCCAGCATTTT
13 | TRBJ1-1 | TRBV16 | - | - | CASSLGRGTEAFF | TGTGCCAGCAGCCTAGGTAGGGGGACTGAAGCTTTCTTT
12 | TRBJ2-7 | TRBV29-1 | - | - | CSTLDGSYEQYF | TGCAGCACCCTAGATGGGTCCTACGAGCAGTACTTC
14 | TRBJ1-4 | TRBV7-9 | - | - | CASSLKGGRGKLFF | TGTGCCAGCAGCTTAAAAGGGGGTAGAGGAAAACTGTTTTTT
14 | TRBJ2-7 | TRBV4-1 | - | - | CASSQSGTINQQYF | TGCGCCAGCAGCCAGTCCGGGACAATCAACCAGCAGTACTTC
15 | TRBJ1-2 | TRBV7-8 | - | - | CASSTSSGSFYGYTF | TGTGCCAGCAGCACCTCCTCGGGGTCCTTCTATGGCTACACCTTC
16 | TRBJ1-2 | TRBV18 | TRBD1 | - | CASSPLQGADLYGYTF | TGTGCCAGCTCACCACTGCAGGGGGCGGACCTCTATGGCTACACCTTC